Many counts were recorded for the clone carrying this T cell receptor beta chain. TCR beta CDR3 regions were amplified from RNA transcripts. An initial RT-PCR round employing HTBI primers preceded a second-round multiplex PCR. TCRdb reprocessed the multiplex PCR reads via MiXCR and lists one record per CDR3 protein. The sample contains about 160,000 distinct CDR3 sequences, under 45% of which appear only once. The data belong to a study of Graves' ophthalmopathy and Graves' hyperthyroidism. Germline loops: CDR1 ENHRY, CDR2 SYGVKD. The CDR3 spans 14 residues. Trimming stripped 2 bases from V and 2 bases from J, with 9 bases between.

Sequenced input: peripheral blood. This receptor was taken from a young man with Graves' ophthalmopathy. The chain is built from TRBV10-3 and TRBJ1-1, with no clear D. CDR3 sequence (DNA): TGTGCCATCAGTGAGAGGTCTTTTAACACTGAAGCTTTCTTT. Translating it yields CAISERSFNTEAFF.